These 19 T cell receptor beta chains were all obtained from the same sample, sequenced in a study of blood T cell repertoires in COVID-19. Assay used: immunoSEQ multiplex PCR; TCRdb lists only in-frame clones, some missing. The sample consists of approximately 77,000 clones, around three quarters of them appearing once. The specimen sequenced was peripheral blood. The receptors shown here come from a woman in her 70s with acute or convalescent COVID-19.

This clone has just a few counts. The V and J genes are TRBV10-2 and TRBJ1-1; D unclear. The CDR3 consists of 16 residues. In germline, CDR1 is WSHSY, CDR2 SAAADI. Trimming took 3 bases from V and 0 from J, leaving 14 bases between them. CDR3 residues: CASSDFNVALNTEAFF. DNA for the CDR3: TGCGCCAGCAGTGACTTTAACGTAGCCTTGAACACTGAAGCTTTCTTT.

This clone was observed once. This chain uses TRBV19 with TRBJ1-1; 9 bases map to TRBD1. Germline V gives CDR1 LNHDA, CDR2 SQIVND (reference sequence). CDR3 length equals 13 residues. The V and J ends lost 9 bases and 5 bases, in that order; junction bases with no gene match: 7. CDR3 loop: CASWDREGTEAFF. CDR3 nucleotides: TGTGCCAGCTGGGACAGGGAGGGGACTGAAGCTTTCTTT.

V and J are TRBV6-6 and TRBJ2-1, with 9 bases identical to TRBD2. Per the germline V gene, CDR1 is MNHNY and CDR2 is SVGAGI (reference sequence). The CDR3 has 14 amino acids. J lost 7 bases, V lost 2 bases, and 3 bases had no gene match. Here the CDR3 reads CASSYRTSDNEQFF. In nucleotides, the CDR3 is TGTGCCAGCAGTTACAGGACTAGCGATAATGAGCAGTTCTTC.

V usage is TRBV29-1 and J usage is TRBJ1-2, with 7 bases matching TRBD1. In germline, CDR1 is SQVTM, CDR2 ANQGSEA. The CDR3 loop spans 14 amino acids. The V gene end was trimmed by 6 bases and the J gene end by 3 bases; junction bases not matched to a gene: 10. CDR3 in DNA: TGCAGCGTCGACAGGGTACCCCTCTACTATGGCTACACCTTC. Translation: CSVDRVPLYYGYTF.

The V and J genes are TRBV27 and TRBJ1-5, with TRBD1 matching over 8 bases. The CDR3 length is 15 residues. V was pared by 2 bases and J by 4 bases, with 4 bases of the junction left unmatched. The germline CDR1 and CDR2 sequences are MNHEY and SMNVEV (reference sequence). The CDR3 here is CASSLGQGANQPQHF. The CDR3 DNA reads TGTGCCAGCAGTTTAGGTCAGGGGGCGAATCAGCCCCAGCATTTT.

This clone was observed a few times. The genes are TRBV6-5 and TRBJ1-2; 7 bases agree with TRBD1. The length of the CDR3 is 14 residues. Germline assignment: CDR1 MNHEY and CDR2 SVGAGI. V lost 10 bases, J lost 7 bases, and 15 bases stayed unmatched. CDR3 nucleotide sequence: TGTGCCATCGGACTGCGCACAGGGGACGGTGGCTACACCTTC. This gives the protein CAIGLRTGDGGYTF.

The CDR3 DNA follows: TGCGCCAGCAGCCAAGGACCCGGGACACCTAGGGGCTACACCTTC. The encoded protein is CASSQGPGTPRGYTF. V usage is TRBV4-1 and J usage is TRBJ1-2; D possibly corresponds to TRBD1 (6 bases). V dropped 1 base and J dropped 8 bases, with 17 bases sitting between them. The V gene's germline CDR1 is MGHRA and CDR2 YSYEKL. The CDR3 consists of 15 residues.

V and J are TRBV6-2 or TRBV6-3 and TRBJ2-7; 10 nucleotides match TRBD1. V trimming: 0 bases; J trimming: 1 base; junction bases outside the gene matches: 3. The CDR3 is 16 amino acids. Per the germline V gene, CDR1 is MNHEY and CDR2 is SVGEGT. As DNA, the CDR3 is TGTGCCAGCAGTTACTCCCCGGGACAGGGGTCCTACGAGCAGTACTTC. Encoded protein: CASSYSPGQGSYEQYF.

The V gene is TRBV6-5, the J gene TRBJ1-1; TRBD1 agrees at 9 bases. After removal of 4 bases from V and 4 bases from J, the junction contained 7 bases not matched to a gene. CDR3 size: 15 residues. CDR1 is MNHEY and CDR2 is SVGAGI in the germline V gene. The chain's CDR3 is CASSFPGQGATEAFF. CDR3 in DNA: TGTGCCAGCAGTTTTCCGGGACAGGGTGCCACTGAAGCTTTCTTT.

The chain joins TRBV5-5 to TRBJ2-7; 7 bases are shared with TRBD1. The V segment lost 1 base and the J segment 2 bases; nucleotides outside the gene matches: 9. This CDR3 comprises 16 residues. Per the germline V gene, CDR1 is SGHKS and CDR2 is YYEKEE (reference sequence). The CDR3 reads CASSLFFRTGAYEQYF. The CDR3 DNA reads TGTGCCAGCAGCTTGTTCTTCCGGACAGGAGCCTACGAGCAGTACTTC.

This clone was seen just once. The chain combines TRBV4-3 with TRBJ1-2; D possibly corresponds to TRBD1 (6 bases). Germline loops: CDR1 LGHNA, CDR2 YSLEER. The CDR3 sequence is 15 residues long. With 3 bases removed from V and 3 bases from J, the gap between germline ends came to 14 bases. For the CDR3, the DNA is TGCGCCAGCAGCCAGGGGGCCGCCGGGGACTATGGCTACACCTTC. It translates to CASSQGAAGDYGYTF.

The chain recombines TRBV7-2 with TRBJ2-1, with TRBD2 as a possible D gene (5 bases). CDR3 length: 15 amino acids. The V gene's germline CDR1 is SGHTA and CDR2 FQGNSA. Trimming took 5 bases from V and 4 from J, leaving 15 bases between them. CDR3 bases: TGTGCCAGCAGCAGAATAACAGCGGTTTACAATGAGCAGTTCTTC. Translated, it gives CASSRITAVYNEQFF.

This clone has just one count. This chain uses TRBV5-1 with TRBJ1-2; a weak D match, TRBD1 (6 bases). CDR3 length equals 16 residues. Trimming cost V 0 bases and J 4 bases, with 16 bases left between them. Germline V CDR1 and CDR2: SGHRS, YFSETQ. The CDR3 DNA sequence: TGCGCCAGCAGCTTGGGGGCGGGGGCCGCCTCCTATGGCTACACCTTC. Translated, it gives CASSLGAGAASYGYTF.

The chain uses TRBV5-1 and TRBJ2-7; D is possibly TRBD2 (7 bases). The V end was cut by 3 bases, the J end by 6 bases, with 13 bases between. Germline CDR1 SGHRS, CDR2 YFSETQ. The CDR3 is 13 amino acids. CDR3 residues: CASSWEGGLEQYF. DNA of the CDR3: TGCGCCAGCAGCTGGGAGGGGGGCCTCGAGCAGTACTTC.

For the CDR3, the DNA is TGTGCCAGCAGCGAGGATGGACAGGGGGGCACAGATACGCAGTATTTT. Protein: CASSEDGQGGTDTQYF. The gene calls are TRBV5-5 and TRBJ2-3; 10 nucleotides line up with TRBD1. This CDR3 has 16 amino acids. V lost 4 bases, J lost 1 base, and 6 bases stayed unmatched. Germline CDR1 reads SGHKS; CDR2 reads YYEKEE (reference sequence).

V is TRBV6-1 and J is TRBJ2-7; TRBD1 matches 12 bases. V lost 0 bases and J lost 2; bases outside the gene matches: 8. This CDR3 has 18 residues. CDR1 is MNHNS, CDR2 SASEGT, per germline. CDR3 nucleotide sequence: TGTGCCAGCAGTGAAGCGCGGGACAGGGGGCTAATCCCCTACGAGCAGTACTTC. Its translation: CASSEARDRGLIPYEQYF.

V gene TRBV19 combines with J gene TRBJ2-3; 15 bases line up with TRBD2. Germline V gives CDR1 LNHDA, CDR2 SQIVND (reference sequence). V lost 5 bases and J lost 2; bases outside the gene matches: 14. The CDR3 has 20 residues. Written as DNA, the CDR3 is TGTGCCAGTAGTCTACGGACTAGCGGGGGGGCCGAGCTACCCACAGATACGCAGTATTTT. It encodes CASSLRTSGGAELPTDTQYF. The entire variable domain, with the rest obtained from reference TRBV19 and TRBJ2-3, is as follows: DGGITQSPKYLFRKEGQNVTLSCEQNLNHDAMYWYRQDPGQGLRLIYYSQIVNDFQKGDIAEGYSVSREKKESFPLTVTSAQKNPTAFYLCASSLRTSGGAELPTDTQYFGPGTRLTVL.

The CDR3 sequence is CASSSPTLGGGNTIYF. For the CDR3, the DNA is TGTGCCAGCAGCTCACCGACTCTGGGGGGGGGAAACACCATATATTTT. V is TRBV11-2 and J is TRBJ1-3; D might be TRBD1 (5 bases). Trimming removed 4 bases at V and 4 bases at J, with 17 bases between. The length of the CDR3 is 16 residues. Germline CDR1 SGHAT, CDR2 FQNNGV.

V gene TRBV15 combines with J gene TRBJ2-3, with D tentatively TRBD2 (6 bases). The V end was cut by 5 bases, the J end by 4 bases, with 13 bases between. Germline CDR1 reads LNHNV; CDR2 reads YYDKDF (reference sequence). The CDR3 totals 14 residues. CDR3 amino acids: CATSRIGGSDTQYF. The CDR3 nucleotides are TGTGCCACCAGCCGGATCGGGGGATCAGATACGCAGTATTTT.